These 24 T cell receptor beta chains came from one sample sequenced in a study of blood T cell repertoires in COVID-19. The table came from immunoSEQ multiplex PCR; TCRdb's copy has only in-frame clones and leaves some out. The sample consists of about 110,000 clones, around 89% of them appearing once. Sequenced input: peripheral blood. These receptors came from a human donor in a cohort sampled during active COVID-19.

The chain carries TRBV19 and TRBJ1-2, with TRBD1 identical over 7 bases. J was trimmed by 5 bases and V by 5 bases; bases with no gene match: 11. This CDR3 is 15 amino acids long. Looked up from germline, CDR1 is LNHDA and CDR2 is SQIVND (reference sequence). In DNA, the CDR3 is TGTGCCAGTAGTCTCGCCGGGACAGCCTTGTATGGCTACACCTTC. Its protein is CASSLAGTALYGYTF. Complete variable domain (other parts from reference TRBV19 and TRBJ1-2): DGGITQSPKYLFRKEGQNVTLSCEQNLNHDAMYWYRQDPGQGLRLIYYSQIVNDFQKGDIAEGYSVSREKKESFPLTVTSAQKNPTAFYLCASSLAGTALYGYTFGSGTRLTVV.

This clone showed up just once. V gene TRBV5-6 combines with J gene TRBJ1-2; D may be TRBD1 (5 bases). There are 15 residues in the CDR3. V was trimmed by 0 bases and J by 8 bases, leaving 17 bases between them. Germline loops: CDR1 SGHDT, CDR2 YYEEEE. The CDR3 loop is CASSLDPKGIGGYTF. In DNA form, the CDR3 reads TGTGCCAGCAGCTTGGACCCGAAGGGGATCGGAGGCTACACCTTC.

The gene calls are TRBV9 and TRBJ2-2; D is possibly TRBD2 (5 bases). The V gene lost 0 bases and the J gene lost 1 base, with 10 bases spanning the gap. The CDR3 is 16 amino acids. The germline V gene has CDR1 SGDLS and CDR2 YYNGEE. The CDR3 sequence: CASSVGPAVNTGELFF. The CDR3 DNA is TGTGCCAGCAGCGTAGGCCCAGCGGTGAACACCGGGGAGCTGTTTTTT.

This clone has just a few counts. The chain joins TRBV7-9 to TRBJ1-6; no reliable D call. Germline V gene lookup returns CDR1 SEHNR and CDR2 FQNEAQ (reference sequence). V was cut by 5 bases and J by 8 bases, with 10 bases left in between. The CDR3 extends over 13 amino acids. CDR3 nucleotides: TGTGCCAGCAGCCCTCGAGGAGATTCACCCCTCCACTTT. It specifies CASSPRGDSPLHF.

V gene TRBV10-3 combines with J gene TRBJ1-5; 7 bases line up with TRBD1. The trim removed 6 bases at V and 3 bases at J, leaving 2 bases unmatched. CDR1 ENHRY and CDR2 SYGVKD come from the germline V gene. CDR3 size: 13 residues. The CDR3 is CAIRGQPNQPQHF. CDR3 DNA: TGTGCCATCAGGGGACAGCCCAATCAGCCCCAGCATTTT.

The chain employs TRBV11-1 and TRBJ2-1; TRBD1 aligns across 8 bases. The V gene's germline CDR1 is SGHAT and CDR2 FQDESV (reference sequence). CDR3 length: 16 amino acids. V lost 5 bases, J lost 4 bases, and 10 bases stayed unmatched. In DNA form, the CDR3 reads TGTGCCAGCAGCCGGTCCCCAGGGGGCTTTTACAATGAGCAGTTCTTC. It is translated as CASSRSPGGFYNEQFF. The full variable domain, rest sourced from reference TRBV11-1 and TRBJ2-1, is EAEVAQSPRYKITEKSQAVAFWCDPISGHATLYWYRQILGQGPELLVQFQDESVVDDSQLPKDRFSAERLKGVDSTLKIQPAELGDSAMYLCASSRSPGGFYNEQFFGPGTRLTVL.

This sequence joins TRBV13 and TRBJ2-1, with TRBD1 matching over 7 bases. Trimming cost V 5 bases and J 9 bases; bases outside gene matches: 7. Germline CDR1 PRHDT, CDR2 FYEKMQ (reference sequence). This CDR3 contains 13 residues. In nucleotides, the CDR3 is TGTGCCAGCAGCCCGGACAGGTTGGGTGAGCAGTTCTTC. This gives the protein CASSPDRLGEQFF.

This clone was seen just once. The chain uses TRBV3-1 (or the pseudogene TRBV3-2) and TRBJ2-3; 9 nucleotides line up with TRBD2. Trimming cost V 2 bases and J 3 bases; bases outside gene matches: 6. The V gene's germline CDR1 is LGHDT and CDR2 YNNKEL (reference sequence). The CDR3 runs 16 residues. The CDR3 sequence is CASSQFPTSGTDTQYF. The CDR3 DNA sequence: TGTGCCAGCAGCCAATTTCCGACTAGCGGAACAGATACGCAGTATTTT.

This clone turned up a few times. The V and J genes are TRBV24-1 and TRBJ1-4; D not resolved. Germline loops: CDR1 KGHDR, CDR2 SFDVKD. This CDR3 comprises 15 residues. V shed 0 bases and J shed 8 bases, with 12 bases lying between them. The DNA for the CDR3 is TGTGCCACCAGTGATTTGGAAACAGAAACGGAAAAACTGTTTTTT. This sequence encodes CATSDLETETEKLFF.

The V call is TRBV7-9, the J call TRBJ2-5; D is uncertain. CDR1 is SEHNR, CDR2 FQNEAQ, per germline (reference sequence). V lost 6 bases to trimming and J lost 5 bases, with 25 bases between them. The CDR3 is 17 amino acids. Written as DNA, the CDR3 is TGTGCCAGCAGTTTTAACTGGGCTCATCAACGTGGGGAGACCCAGTACTTC. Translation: CASSFNWAHQRGETQYF.

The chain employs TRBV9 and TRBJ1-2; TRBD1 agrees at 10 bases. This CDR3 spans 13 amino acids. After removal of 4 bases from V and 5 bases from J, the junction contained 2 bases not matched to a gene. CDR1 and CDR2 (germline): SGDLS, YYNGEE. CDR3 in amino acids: CASSPGQGYGYTF. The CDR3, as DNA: TGTGCCAGCAGCCCGGGACAGGGGTATGGCTACACCTTC.

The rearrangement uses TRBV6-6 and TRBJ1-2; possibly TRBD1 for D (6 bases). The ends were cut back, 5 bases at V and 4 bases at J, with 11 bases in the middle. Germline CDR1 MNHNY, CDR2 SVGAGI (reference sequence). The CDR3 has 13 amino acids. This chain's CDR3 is CASSGTSPYGYTF. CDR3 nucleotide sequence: TGTGCCAGCAGTGGGACAAGTCCCTATGGCTACACCTTC.

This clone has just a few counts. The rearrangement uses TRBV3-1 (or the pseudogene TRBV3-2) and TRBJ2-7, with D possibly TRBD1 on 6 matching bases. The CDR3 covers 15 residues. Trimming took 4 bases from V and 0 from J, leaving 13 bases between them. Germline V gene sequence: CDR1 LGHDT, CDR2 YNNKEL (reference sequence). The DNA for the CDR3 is TGTGCCAGCAGCCCCCTTCGGACAGACTCCTACGAGCAGTACTTC. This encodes CASSPLRTDSYEQYF.

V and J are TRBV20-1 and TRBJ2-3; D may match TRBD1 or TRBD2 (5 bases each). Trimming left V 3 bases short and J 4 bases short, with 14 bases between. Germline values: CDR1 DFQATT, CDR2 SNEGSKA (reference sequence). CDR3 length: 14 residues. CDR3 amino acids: CSASEGRGPDTQYF. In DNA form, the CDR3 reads TGCAGTGCTAGTGAGGGGAGAGGTCCAGATACGCAGTATTTT.

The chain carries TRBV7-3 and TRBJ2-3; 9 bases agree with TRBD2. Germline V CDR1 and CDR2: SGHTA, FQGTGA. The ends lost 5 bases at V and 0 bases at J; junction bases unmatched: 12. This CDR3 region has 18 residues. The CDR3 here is CASSPRGSGSISTDTQYF. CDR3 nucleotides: TGTGCCAGCAGCCCCAGGGGTAGCGGGAGTATAAGCACAGATACGCAGTATTTT.

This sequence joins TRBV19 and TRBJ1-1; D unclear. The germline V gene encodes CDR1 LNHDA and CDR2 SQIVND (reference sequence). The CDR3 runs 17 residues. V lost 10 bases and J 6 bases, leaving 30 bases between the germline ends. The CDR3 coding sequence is TGTGCCACCATTTCCTTAGTATGGAGGGCAGGTCGATCTGAAGCTTTCTTT. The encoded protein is CATISLVWRAGRSEAFF.

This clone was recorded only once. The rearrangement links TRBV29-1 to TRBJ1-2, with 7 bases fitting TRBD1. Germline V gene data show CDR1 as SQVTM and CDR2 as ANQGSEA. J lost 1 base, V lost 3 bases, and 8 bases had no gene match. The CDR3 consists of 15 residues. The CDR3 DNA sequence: TGCAGCGTTGATAGGGGGCCGGCGGGTAACTATGGCTACACCTTC. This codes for CSVDRGPAGNYGYTF.

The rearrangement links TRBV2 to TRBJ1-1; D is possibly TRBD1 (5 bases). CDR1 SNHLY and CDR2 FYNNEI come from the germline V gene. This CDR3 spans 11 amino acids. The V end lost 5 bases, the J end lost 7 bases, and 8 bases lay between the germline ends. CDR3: CASSRQSEAFF. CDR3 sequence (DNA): TGTGCCAGCAGTCGACAGAGTGAAGCTTTCTTT.

This CDR3 reads CASSQTGGDYGYTF. The CDR3 bases are TGTGCCAGCAGCCAGACAGGGGGCGACTATGGCTACACCTTC. The J gene is TRBJ1-2, the V gene TRBV3-1 (or the pseudogene TRBV3-2); 10 positions agree with TRBD1. CDR1 and CDR2 from the germline V gene are LGHDT and YNNKEL (reference sequence). This CDR3 is built from 14 residues. V trimming: 3 bases; J trimming: 3 bases; junction bases outside the gene matches: 1.

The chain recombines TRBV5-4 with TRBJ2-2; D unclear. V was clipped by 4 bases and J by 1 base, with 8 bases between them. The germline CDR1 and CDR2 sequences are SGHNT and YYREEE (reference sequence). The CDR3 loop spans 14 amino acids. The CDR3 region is CASSLDLNTGELFF. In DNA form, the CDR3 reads TGTGCCAGCAGCCTCGACTTGAACACCGGGGAGCTGTTTTTT.

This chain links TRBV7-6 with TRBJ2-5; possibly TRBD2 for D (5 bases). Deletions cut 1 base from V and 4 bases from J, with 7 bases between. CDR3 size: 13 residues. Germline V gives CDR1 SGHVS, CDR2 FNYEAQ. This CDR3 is CASSLGGSETQYF. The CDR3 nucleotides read TGTGCCAGCAGCTTAGGAGGGTCAGAGACCCAGTACTTC.

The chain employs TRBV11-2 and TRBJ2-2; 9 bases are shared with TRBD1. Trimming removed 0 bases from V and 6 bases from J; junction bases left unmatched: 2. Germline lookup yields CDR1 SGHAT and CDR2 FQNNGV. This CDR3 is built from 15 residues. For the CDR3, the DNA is TGTGCCAGCAGCTTAGAGGGGACAGGGTCCGGGGAGCTGTTTTTT. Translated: CASSLEGTGSGELFF.

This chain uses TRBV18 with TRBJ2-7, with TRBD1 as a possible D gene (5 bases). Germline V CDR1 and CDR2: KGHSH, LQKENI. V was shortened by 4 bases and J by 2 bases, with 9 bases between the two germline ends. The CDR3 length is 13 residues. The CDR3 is CASSLAGTYEQYF. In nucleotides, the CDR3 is TGTGCCAGCTCACTCGCAGGGACCTACGAGCAGTACTTC.

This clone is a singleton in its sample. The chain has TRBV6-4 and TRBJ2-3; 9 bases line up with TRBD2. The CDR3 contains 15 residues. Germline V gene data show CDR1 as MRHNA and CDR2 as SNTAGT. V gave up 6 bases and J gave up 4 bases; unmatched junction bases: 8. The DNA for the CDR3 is TGTGCCAGCAGCGGCGGGAGGGGAGGGGCAGATACGCAGTATTTT. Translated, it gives CASSGGRGGADTQYF.